These 31 T cell receptor beta chains share one sample of origin, sequenced in a study of cytomegalovirus exposure and HLA in healthy donors. The PCR made use of 60 Vbeta and 13 Jbeta primers. Some clones are missing from TCRdb's copy, which holds only in-frame ones; the method was immunoSEQ multiplex PCR. This sample yields 120,000 or so clones, of which roughly 80% are seen a single time; almost 5% belongs to the top ten. Sequenced sample: PBMCs. Receptors originate from a man aged 50-59 years in good health and CMV-seropositive.

The chain is built from TRBV19 and TRBJ1-2; the D gene is possibly TRBD1 (5 bases). In germline, CDR1 is LNHDA, CDR2 SQIVND (reference sequence). The CDR3 loop spans 14 amino acids. V was shortened by 7 bases and J by 2 bases, with 14 bases between the two germline ends. In DNA form, the CDR3 reads TGTGCCAGTACCCAAGACAGATTAAACTATGGCTACACCTTC. This translates into CASTQDRLNYGYTF.

There are a few counts of this clone. The CDR3 spells CASQRSIDSNYGYTF. The CDR3 region has the DNA TGTGCCAGCCAAAGGAGCATCGACTCTAACTATGGCTACACCTTC. The chain is built from TRBV19 and TRBJ1-2; the D is unclear. Germline CDR1 and CDR2: LNHDA and SQIVND (reference sequence). The CDR3 is 15 residues long. The V end lost 9 bases, the J end lost 0 bases, and 17 bases lay between the germline ends.

This clone has a handful of counts. The gene calls are TRBV5-6 and TRBJ1-3; a possible D gene is TRBD1 (6 bases). Germline values: CDR1 SGHDT, CDR2 YYEEEE. The CDR3 consists of 15 residues. V dropped 2 bases and J dropped 0 bases, with 9 bases sitting between them. The DNA of the CDR3 is TGTGCCAGCAGCTTCAGGGGCGCCTCTGGAAACACCATATATTTT. Amino acids: CASSFRGASGNTIYF.

V gene TRBV19 combines with J gene TRBJ2-7; TRBD1 aligns across 9 bases. The length of the CDR3 is 15 residues. With V trimmed by 6 bases and J by 0 bases, 6 bases remained unmatched. Looked up from germline, CDR1 is LNHDA and CDR2 is SQIVND (reference sequence). The CDR3 sequence: CASSGGTGSSYEQYF. Written as DNA, the CDR3 is TGTGCCAGTAGCGGGGGGACAGGGAGCTCCTACGAGCAGTACTTC.

The rearrangement uses TRBV7-2 and TRBJ2-1, with 10 bases identical to TRBD2. The CDR3 covers 16 residues. The germline V gene encodes CDR1 SGHTA and CDR2 FQGNSA. J was trimmed by 3 bases and V by 5 bases; bases with no gene match: 7. In DNA form, the CDR3 reads TGTGCCAGCAGCCTGCAGGCTAGCGGGGGCTACAATGAGCAGTTCTTC. Encoded protein: CASSLQASGGYNEQFF.

The gene calls are TRBV2 and TRBJ1-5, with 7 nucleotides matching TRBD1. From germline, CDR1 is SNHLY and CDR2 FYNNEI. Losses at the gene ends were 5 bases for V and 4 bases for J; bases not matched to a gene: 2. This CDR3 has 13 amino acids. The CDR3 DNA reads as TGTGCCAGCAGTCCACAGGGGAATCAGCCCCAGCATTTT. Amino acid sequence: CASSPQGNQPQHF.

The rearrangement joins TRBV19 to TRBJ2-4; 7 bases map to TRBD1. Germline values: CDR1 LNHDA, CDR2 SQIVND (reference sequence). The CDR3 length is 12 residues. The ends lost 10 bases at V and 7 bases at J; junction bases unmatched: 7. CDR3 amino acids: CATRQGRNIQYF. CDR3 nucleotides: TGTGCCACCCGACAGGGAAGGAACATTCAGTACTTC.

In its sample, this clone was seen a few times. The V and J genes are TRBV5-4 and TRBJ1-6; 7 nucleotides align to TRBD1. The CDR3 runs to 15 residues. V dropped 3 bases and J dropped 7; count of bases not matched to a gene: 7. Germline assignment: CDR1 SGHNT and CDR2 YYREEE (reference sequence). CDR3 amino acids: CASSSRQGENSPLHF. The CDR3, as DNA: TGTGCCAGCAGCTCTAGACAGGGTGAGAATTCACCCCTCCACTTT.

This rearrangement joins TRBV6-5 to TRBJ2-5; 9 nucleotides line up with TRBD2. V shed 2 bases, J shed 5 bases, and the junction held 6 bases outside the gene matches. Per the germline V gene, CDR1 is MNHEY and CDR2 is SVGAGI. This CDR3 comprises 15 residues. The CDR3: CASSYDSGSGETQYF. For the CDR3, the DNA is TGTGCCAGCAGTTACGATAGCGGGAGTGGGGAGACCCAGTACTTC.

This clone was observed a few times. The chain combines TRBV7-7 with TRBJ1-3, with D possibly being TRBD1 (5 bases). CDR3 length: 15 residues. Germline CDR1 is SSHAT and CDR2 is FNYEAQ (reference sequence). The V end lost 0 bases, the J end lost 2 bases, and 8 bases lay between the germline ends. This CDR3 reads CASSLAPGPGNTIYF. DNA for the CDR3: TGTGCCAGCAGCTTAGCACCAGGGCCTGGAAACACCATATATTTT.

The V call is TRBV10-3, the J call TRBJ2-5, with 9 nucleotides matching TRBD1. The CDR3 is 13 residues long. With V trimmed by 6 bases and J by 2 bases, 1 base remained unmatched. Germline V gene lookup returns CDR1 ENHRY and CDR2 SYGVKD. The DNA of the CDR3 is TGTGCCATCAGGGGGACAGGGCAAGAGACCCAGTACTTC. Translation: CAIRGTGQETQYF.

The J gene is TRBJ2-3, the V gene TRBV7-9; 8 positions match TRBD2. This CDR3 comprises 17 residues. Looked up from germline, CDR1 is SEHNR and CDR2 is FQNEAQ (reference sequence). V shed 0 bases and J 1 base; nucleotides not matched to a gene: 6. CDR3 loop: CASSLADGSGGTDTQYF. The CDR3 coding sequence is TGTGCCAGCAGCTTAGCGGATGGTAGCGGGGGCACAGATACGCAGTATTTT.

This clone is a singleton in its sample. The CDR3 coding sequence is TGTGCCAGCAGCCCGCAAGGACTAGCGGACTACGAGCAGTACTTC. It translates to CASSPQGLADYEQYF. The chain carries TRBV9 and TRBJ2-7; 10 nucleotides align to TRBD2. Germline CDR1 is SGDLS and CDR2 is YYNGEE. The J segment lost 3 bases and the V segment lost 4 bases, leaving 7 bases of the junction unmatched. The CDR3 runs to 15 residues.

This clone has a handful of counts. J is TRBJ2-5 and V is TRBV19, with D uncertain. The length of the CDR3 is 12 residues. Germline assignment: CDR1 LNHDA and CDR2 SQIVND (reference sequence). The V end was cut by 5 bases, the J end by 0 bases, with 4 bases between. The CDR3 is CASSPNQETQYF. In nucleotides, the CDR3 is TGTGCCAGTAGTCCTAACCAAGAGACCCAGTACTTC.

The chain uses TRBV7-8 and TRBJ1-5, with D unclear. V lost 2 bases and J lost 3, with 8 bases in between. This CDR3 has 14 amino acids. Germline CDR1 reads SGHVS; CDR2 reads FQNEAQ. CDR3 sequence: CASSLSVSNQPQHF. The DNA of the CDR3 is TGTGCCAGCAGCTTATCTGTTTCCAATCAGCCCCAGCATTTT.

The chain joins TRBV5-4 to TRBJ1-2, with D possibly being TRBD1 (5 bases). Germline CDR1 is SGHNT and CDR2 is YYREEE (reference sequence). The CDR3 is made up of 13 amino acids. The ends were cut back, 1 base at V and 7 bases at J, with 11 bases in the middle. The CDR3: CASSLPGRGGYTF. The CDR3 nucleotides read TGTGCCAGCAGCTTGCCAGGGCGGGGTGGCTACACCTTC.

Concerning this clone: Other DNA variants within this sample encode the same CDR3. The chain joins TRBV7-2 to TRBJ2-7; 9 bases fit TRBD1. The CDR3 loop spans 14 amino acids. The V gene's germline CDR1 is SGHTA and CDR2 FQGNSA. J was trimmed by 1 base and V by 3 bases; bases with no gene match: 1. In DNA, the CDR3 is TGTGCCAGCAGCTTGGGGACAGGGTCCTACGAGCAGTACTTC. Translation gives CASSLGTGSYEQYF.

The sample holds a few counts of this clone. This sequence joins TRBV20-1 and TRBJ1-2; D unclear. Trimming removed 5 bases at V and 7 bases at J, with 11 bases between. CDR1 is DFQATT and CDR2 is SNEGSKA in the germline V gene (reference sequence). The length of the CDR3 is 11 residues. The CDR3 bases are TGCAGTGCTCAGAGTCGGGGTGGCTACACCTTC. It encodes CSAQSRGGYTF.

Details on this clone: Germline is not matched at one junction end, which may reflect a read error. The CDR3 coding sequence is TGTGCCAGTAGTAGGGACATCACTAACTATGGCTACACTTTC. Translation: CASSRDITNYGYTF. The rearrangement joins TRBV19 to TRBJ1-2; D perhaps matches TRBD1 (6 bases). The germline V gene encodes CDR1 LNHDA and CDR2 SQIVND (reference sequence). The CDR3 covers 14 residues.

This clone was recorded once. The J gene is TRBJ1-1, the V gene TRBV18; D remains ambiguous. Germline CDR1 KGHSH, CDR2 LQKENI. The germline V and J ends were trimmed by 3 bases and 5 bases, with 4 bases remaining between them. This CDR3 is built from 11 residues. The CDR3 sequence: CASSPRTEAFF. The CDR3 region has the DNA TGTGCCAGCTCACCGCGAACTGAAGCTTTCTTT.

This rearrangement joins TRBV6-5 to TRBJ1-1, with D perhaps TRBD1 (5 bases). This CDR3 comprises 14 residues. The germline V gene encodes CDR1 MNHEY and CDR2 SVGAGI. Between the trimmed V and J ends, which lost 4 bases and 5 bases, there was a span of 14 bases. The CDR3 DNA reads as TGTGCCAGCAGTTGGCGCGGGGCGGGGACTGAAGCTTTCTTT. It is translated as CASSWRGAGTEAFF.

The gene calls are TRBV30 and TRBJ1-2; D not certain. CDR1 and CDR2 from the germline V gene are GTSNPN and SVGIG (reference sequence). The CDR3 is 10 amino acids. V gave up 5 bases and J gave up 13 bases, with 14 bases separating them. The CDR3 spells CAWRSSSVTF. The CDR3 nucleotides are TGTGCCTGGCGTTCTAGTAGCGTCACCTTC.

V gene TRBV7-9 combines with J gene TRBJ2-7; 7 bases agree with TRBD1. V gave up 3 bases and J gave up 0 bases; unmatched junction bases: 2. Germline values: CDR1 SEHNR, CDR2 FQNEAQ (reference sequence). The CDR3 length is 14 residues. The CDR3 here is CASSLGQYSYEQYF. Here the CDR3 DNA reads TGTGCCAGCAGCTTGGGACAGTACTCCTACGAGCAGTACTTC.

This chain links TRBV5-1 with TRBJ2-5; 9 bases agree with TRBD2. The V gene's germline CDR1 is SGHRS and CDR2 YFSETQ. The ends lost 1 base at V and 1 base at J; junction bases unmatched: 5. This CDR3 spans 16 amino acids. The CDR3 region has the DNA TGCGCCAGCAGCTTGTTAGCTAGCGGGACCCAAGAGACCCAGTACTTC. Its protein is CASSLLASGTQETQYF.

The chain is built from TRBV6-1 and TRBJ1-1, with a weak D call TRBD1 (5 bases). The CDR3 is 13 residues long. The germline CDR1 and CDR2 sequences are MNHNS and SASEGT. The V and J ends lost 10 bases and 0 bases respectively, with 12 bases between them. The CDR3 loop is CATSTRVNTEAFF. CDR3 bases: TGTGCCACCTCCACCAGGGTGAACACTGAAGCTTTCTTT.

The V gene is TRBV7-2, the J gene TRBJ2-7; D gene uncertain. Trimming shortened V by 0 bases and J by 1 base, and 7 bases separated the two germline ends. The CDR3 is 14 residues long. Germline assignment: CDR1 SGHTA and CDR2 FQGNSA. Here the CDR3 DNA reads TGTGCCAGCAGCTTAGCGCTGACTTCCTACGAGCAGTACTTC. It translates to CASSLALTSYEQYF.

This clone appeared a few times. The chain carries TRBV7-3 and TRBJ1-1; D gene unclear. There are 13 residues in the CDR3. CDR1 SGHTA and CDR2 FQGTGA come from the germline V gene. V was clipped by 5 bases and J by 9 bases, with 16 bases between them. For the CDR3, the DNA is TGTGCCAGCAGCCCTGGAGATGTGCGACAAGCTTTCTTT. It specifies CASSPGDVRQAFF. Supplemented by reference TRBV7-3 and TRBJ1-1, the full variable domain reads GAGVSQTPSNKVTEKGKYVELRCDPISGHTALYWYRQSLGQGPEFLIYFQGTGAADDSGLPNDRFFAVRPEGSVSTLKIQRTERGDSAVYLCASSPGDVRQAFFGQGTRLTVV.

The chain has TRBV21-1 and TRBJ1-2; no check of the table's D call, TRBD1, against the DNA was made. TRBV21-1 constitutes a pseudogene. The CDR3 is 14 amino acids. The CDR3 here is CASSTPGQGRFYTF. The CDR3 coding sequence is TGTGCCAGCAGCACACCGGGACAGGGGAGGTTCTACACCTTC.

The rearrangement uses TRBV9 and TRBJ1-1; 8 bases align to TRBD1. Per germline, CDR1 SGDLS and CDR2 YYNGEE. With V trimmed by 3 bases and J by 1 base, 14 bases remained unmatched. The CDR3 runs 18 residues. CDR3 sequence: CASSAGMAGGEWNTEAFF. DNA for the CDR3: TGTGCCAGCAGCGCCGGTATGGCAGGGGGCGAATGGAACACTGAAGCTTTCTTT. Based on the CDR3 plus reference TRBV9 and TRBJ1-1, the full variable domain is DSGVTQTPKHLITATGQRVTLRCSPRSGDLSVYWYQQSLDQGLQFLIQYYNGEERAKGNILERFSAQQFPDLHSELNLSSLELGDSALYFCASSAGMAGGEWNTEAFFGQGTRLTVV.

The table lists this clone with a count of one. The rearrangement uses TRBV6-6 and TRBJ2-2, with 10 bases that match TRBD1. The junction had 3 bases not matched to a gene; V was cut back by 5 bases and J by 6 bases. The CDR3 extends over 14 amino acids. The V gene's germline CDR1 is MNHNY and CDR2 SVGAGI (reference sequence). The CDR3 nucleotides are TGTGCCAGCAGTCCCGGGACAGGGGCCGGGGAGCTGTTTTTT. The encoded protein is CASSPGTGAGELFF.

J is TRBJ1-5 and V is TRBV19; 9 bases match TRBD1. CDR1 and CDR2 from the germline V gene are LNHDA and SQIVND (reference sequence). This CDR3 spans 20 amino acids. After removal of 3 bases from V and 0 bases from J, the junction contained 15 bases not matched to a gene. CDR3 DNA sequence: TGTGCCAGTAGTATTGGGACAGGGATTTCTTCGGGTAGTAGCAATCAGCCCCAGCATTTT. It yields the protein CASSIGTGISSGSSNQPQHF.